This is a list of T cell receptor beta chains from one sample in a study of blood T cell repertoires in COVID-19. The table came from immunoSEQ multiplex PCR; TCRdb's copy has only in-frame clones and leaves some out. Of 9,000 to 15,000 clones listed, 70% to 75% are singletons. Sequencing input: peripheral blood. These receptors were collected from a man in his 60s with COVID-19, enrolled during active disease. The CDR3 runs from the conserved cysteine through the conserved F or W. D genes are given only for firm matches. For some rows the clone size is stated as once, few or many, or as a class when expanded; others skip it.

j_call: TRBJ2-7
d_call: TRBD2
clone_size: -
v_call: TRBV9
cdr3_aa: CASSPTGTSKEQYF
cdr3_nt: TGTGCCAGCAGTCCCACCGGGACTAGCAAAGAGCAGTACTTC

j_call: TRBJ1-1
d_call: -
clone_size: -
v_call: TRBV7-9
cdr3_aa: CASSLVDIEAFF
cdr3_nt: TGTGCCAGCAGCTTAGTTGACATTGAAGCTTTCTTT

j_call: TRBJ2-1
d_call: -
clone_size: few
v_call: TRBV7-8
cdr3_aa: CASSLPPAGAPFFF
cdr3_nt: TGTGCCAGCAGCTTGCCCCCCGCGGGGGCTCCGTTTTTCTTC

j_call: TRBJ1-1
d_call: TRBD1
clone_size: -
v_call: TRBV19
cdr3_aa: CASSSTGGRTEAFF
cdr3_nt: TGTGCCAGTAGTTCGACAGGGGGTCGGACTGAAGCTTTCTTT

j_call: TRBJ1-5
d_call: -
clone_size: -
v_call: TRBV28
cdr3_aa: CASSFETGPRQPQHF
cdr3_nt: TGTGCCAGCAGTTTTGAAACAGGGCCGCGTCAGCCCCAGCATTTT

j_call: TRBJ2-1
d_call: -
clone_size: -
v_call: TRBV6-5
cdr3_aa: CASSTGRSYNEQFF
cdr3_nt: TGTGCCAGCAGTACAGGGCGCTCCTACAATGAGCAGTTCTTC

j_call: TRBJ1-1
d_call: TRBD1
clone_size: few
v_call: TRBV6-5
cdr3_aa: CASSWDRGTEAFF
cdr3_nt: TGTGCCAGCAGTTGGGACAGGGGGACTGAAGCTTTCTTT

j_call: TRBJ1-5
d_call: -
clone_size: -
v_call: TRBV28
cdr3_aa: CASSLELNQPQHF
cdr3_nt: TGTGCCAGCAGTTTAGAGCTCAATCAGCCCCAGCATTTT

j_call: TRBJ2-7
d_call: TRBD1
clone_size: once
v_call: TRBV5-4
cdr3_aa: CASSPGDRGGEQYF
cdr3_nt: TGTGCCAGCAGCCCCGGGGACAGGGGTGGCGAGCAGTACTTC

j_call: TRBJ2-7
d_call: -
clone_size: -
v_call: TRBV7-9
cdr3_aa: CASSELGGFWYF
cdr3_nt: TGTGCCAGCAGCGAGCTAGGCGGGTTCTGGTACTTC

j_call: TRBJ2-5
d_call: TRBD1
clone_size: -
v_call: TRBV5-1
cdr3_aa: CASSGTGAQETQYF
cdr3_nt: TGCGCCAGCAGCGGCACAGGGGCCCAAGAGACCCAGTACTTC

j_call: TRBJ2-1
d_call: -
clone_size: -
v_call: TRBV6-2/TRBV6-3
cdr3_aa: CASSYSRRLGGNEQFF
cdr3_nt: TGTGCCAGCAGTTACTCGCGACGACTAGGAGGGAATGAGCAGTTCTTC

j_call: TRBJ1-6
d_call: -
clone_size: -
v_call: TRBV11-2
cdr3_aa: CASSPSTPEEGSPLHF
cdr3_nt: TGTGCCAGCAGCCCATCGACGCCGGAGGAGGGTTCACCCCTCCACTTT

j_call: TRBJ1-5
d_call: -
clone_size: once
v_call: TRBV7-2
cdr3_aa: CASSILPPGEGNQPQHF
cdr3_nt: TGTGCCAGCAGCATCCTACCCCCAGGTGAAGGCAATCAGCCCCAGCATTTT

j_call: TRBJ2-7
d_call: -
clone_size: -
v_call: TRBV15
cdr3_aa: CATSRFRGGNEQYF
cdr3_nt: TGTGCCACCAGCAGATTTAGGGGGGGGAACGAGCAGTACTTC

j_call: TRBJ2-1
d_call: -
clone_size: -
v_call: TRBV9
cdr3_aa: CASSVTSFAGNEQFF
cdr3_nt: TGTGCCAGCAGCGTGACTAGTTTTGCCGGAAATGAGCAGTTCTTC

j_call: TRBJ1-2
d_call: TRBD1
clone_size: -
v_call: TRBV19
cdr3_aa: CASSMRTGVYGYTF
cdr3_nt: TGTGCCAGTAGTATGCGGACAGGAGTTTATGGCTACACCTTC

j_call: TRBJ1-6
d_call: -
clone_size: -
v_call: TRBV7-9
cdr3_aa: CASSSEYNSPLHF
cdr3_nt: TGTGCCAGCAGCTCCGAGTATAATTCACCCCTCCACTTT

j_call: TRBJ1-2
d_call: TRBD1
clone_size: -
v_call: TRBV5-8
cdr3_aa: CASSLDRGTYGYTF
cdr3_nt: TGTGCCAGCAGCCTGGACAGGGGAACCTATGGCTACACCTTC

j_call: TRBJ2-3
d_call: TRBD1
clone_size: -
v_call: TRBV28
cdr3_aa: CASRPRQGRDTQYF
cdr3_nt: TGTGCCAGCAGGCCTCGACAGGGTAGAGATACGCAGTATTTT

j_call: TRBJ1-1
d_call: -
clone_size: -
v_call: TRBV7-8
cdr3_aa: CASSFSGMNTEAFF
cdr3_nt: TGTGCCAGCAGCTTTTCAGGCATGAACACTGAAGCTTTCTTT

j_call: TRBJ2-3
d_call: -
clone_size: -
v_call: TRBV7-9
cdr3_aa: CASSFSWKRGTDTQYF
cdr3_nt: TGTGCCAGCAGCTTTAGTTGGAAGCGGGGCACAGATACGCAGTATTTT

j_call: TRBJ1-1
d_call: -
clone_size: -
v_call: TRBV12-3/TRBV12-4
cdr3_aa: CASGYTWASEAFF
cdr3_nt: TGTGCCAGCGGATATACTTGGGCGTCTGAAGCTTTCTTT

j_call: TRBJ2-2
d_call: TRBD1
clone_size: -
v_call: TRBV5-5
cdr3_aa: CASSWTGPDSGELFF
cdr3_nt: TGTGCCAGCAGCTGGACAGGGCCTGATTCCGGGGAGCTGTTTTTT

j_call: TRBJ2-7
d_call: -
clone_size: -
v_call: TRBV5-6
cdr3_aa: CASSYRGGYEQYF
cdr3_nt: TGTGCCAGCAGCTATCGAGGAGGGTACGAGCAGTACTTC

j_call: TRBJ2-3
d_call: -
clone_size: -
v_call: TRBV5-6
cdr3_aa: CASREGGIGTDTQYF
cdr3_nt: TGTGCCAGCAGAGAGGGCGGGATAGGCACAGATACGCAGTATTTT

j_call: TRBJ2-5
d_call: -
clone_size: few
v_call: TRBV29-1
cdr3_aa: CSVEGRLEYQETQYF
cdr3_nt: TGCAGCGTTGAGGGGCGACTAGAGTACCAAGAGACCCAGTACTTC